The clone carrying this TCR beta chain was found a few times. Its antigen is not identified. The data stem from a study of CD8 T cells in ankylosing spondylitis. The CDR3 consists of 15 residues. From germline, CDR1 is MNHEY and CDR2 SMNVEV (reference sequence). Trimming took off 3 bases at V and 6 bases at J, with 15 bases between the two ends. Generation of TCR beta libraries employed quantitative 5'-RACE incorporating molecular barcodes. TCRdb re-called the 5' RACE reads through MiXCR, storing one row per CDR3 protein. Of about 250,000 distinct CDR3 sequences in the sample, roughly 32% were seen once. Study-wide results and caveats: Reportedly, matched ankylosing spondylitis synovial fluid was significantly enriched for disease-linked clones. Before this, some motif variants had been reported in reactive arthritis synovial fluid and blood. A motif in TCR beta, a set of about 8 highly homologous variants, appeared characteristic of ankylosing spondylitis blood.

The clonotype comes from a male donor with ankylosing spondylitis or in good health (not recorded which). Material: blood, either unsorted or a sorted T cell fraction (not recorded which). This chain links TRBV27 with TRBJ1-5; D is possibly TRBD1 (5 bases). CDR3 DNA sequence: TGTGCCAGCAGTTTCATACCGCCGGGGGGTCAGCCCCAGCATTTT. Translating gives CASSFIPPGGQPQHF.